These 31 T cell receptor beta chains share one sample of origin, sequenced in a study of cytomegalovirus exposure and HLA in healthy donors. TCRdb's table, derived via immunoSEQ multiplex PCR, lists solely in-frame clones and lacks some. The sample lists some 110,000 clones, 88% occurring once. Sequenced sample: PBMCs. All receptors come from a woman between 18 and 29 years old in good health and CMV-seropositive.

The V gene is TRBV4-1, the J gene TRBJ1-2; the D is unclear. The germline V gene has CDR1 MGHRA and CDR2 YSYEKL. Between the trimmed V and J ends, which lost 0 bases and 7 bases, there was a span of 24 bases. The CDR3 is 18 residues long. The CDR3 nucleotides are TGCGCCAGCAGCCAAGATGACGGGGAGAGCCTAATCTCCCGTGGCTACACCTTC. This sequence encodes CASSQDDGESLISRGYTF.

The chain is built from TRBV7-9 and TRBJ1-1; 10 bases are a match to TRBD1. Trimming took 5 bases from V and 1 from J; bases not matched to a gene: 4. There are 15 residues in the CDR3. From germline, CDR1 is SEHNR and CDR2 FQNEAQ (reference sequence). Here the CDR3 DNA reads TGTGCCAGCAGCCCGGGACAGGGGTCGAACACTGAAGCTTTCTTT. It specifies CASSPGQGSNTEAFF.

The chain recombines TRBV2 with TRBJ1-5; TRBD1 matches 11 bases. V gave up 2 bases and J gave up 7 bases; unmatched junction bases: 7. The CDR3 runs 16 residues. Germline CDR1 is SNHLY and CDR2 is FYNNEI. CDR3 bases: TGTGCCAGCAGTGAACGGACAGGGGGCTGGGACCAGCCCCAGCATTTT. Amino acid sequence: CASSERTGGWDQPQHF.

The V and J genes are TRBV9 and TRBJ2-3; D is possibly TRBD2 (6 bases). The germline V gene encodes CDR1 SGDLS and CDR2 YYNGEE. CDR3 length: 15 amino acids. Trimming cost V 4 bases and J 1 base, with 13 bases left between them. The CDR3 DNA is TGTGCCAGCAGCCCCCGGAGGGAAGGCACAGATACGCAGTATTTT. Amino acid sequence: CASSPRREGTDTQYF.

The J gene is TRBJ2-7, the V gene TRBV6-6; D possibly corresponds to TRBD1 (6 bases). Trimming left V 9 bases short and J 3 bases short, with 18 bases between. Germline V gene data show CDR1 as MNHNY and CDR2 as SVGAGI (reference sequence). The CDR3 totals 14 residues. The chain's CDR3 is CASTSQGLSYEQYF. The CDR3 DNA reads TGTGCCAGTACCTCCCAGGGGCTCAGCTACGAGCAGTACTTC.

V gene TRBV27 combines with J gene TRBJ1-5, with 10 nucleotides matching TRBD1. Trimming took 5 bases from V and 3 from J; bases not matched to a gene: 19. CDR1 and CDR2 from the germline V gene are MNHEY and SMNVEV (reference sequence). The CDR3 covers 20 residues. The CDR3 nucleotides read TGTGCCAGCAGTCGACTGCGGGACAGGGGATTTCTTATGTACAATCAGCCCCAGCATTTT. It translates to CASSRLRDRGFLMYNQPQHF.

V and J are TRBV18 and TRBJ2-5; D unclear. V lost 3 bases to trimming and J lost 1 base, with 3 bases between them. The V gene's germline CDR1 is KGHSH and CDR2 LQKENI. The CDR3 runs 12 residues. CDR3 sequence reads: CASSPAQETQYF. CDR3 nucleotide sequence: TGTGCCAGCTCACCGGCCCAAGAGACCCAGTACTTC.

This chain uses TRBV2 with TRBJ2-4; 7 positions match TRBD1. After removal of 4 bases from V and 9 bases from J, the junction contained 6 bases not matched to a gene. Germline assignment: CDR1 SNHLY and CDR2 FYNNEI. CDR3 size: 13 residues. CDR3 amino acids: CASSAGQVLIQYF. DNA for the CDR3: TGTGCCAGCAGTGCCGGACAGGTCCTCATTCAGTACTTC. The variable domain in full, completed from reference TRBV2 and TRBJ2-4, reads EPEVTQTPSHQVTQMGQEVILRCVPISNHLYFYWYRQILGQKVEFLVSFYNNEISEKSEIFDDQFSVERPDGSNFTLKIRSTKLEDSAMYFCASSAGQVLIQYFGAGTRLSVL.

The chain's CDR3 is CASSYYPSGLRASYEQYV. The DNA for the CDR3 is TGTGCCAGCAGTTACTACCCCTCGGGGTTACGGGCTTCCTACGAGCAGTACGTC. The genes are TRBV6-7 and TRBJ2-7; maybe TRBD2 (5 bases). TRBV6-7 carries the ORF label, with uncertain function. CDR3 length: 18 residues. Trimming cost V 1 base and J 1 base, with 20 bases left between them.

The chain joins TRBV27 to TRBJ2-4; TRBD1 is a possible D gene (5 bases). Germline CDR1 reads MNHEY; CDR2 reads SMNVEV (reference sequence). This CDR3 is built from 16 residues. Trimming shortened V by 1 base and J by 0 bases, and 10 bases separated the two germline ends. In nucleotides, the CDR3 is TGTGCCAGCAGTTTATTCGCAGGGCTAGCCAAAAACATTCAGTACTTC. Encoded protein: CASSLFAGLAKNIQYF.

In its sample, this clone was seen once. The rearrangement links TRBV15 to TRBJ2-1; 12 bases match TRBD2. CDR3 length equals 17 residues. V lost 3 bases to trimming and J lost 5 bases; unmatched junction nucleotides: 8. Germline V gene sequence: CDR1 LNHNV, CDR2 YYDKDF (reference sequence). The DNA of the CDR3 is TGTGCCACCAGCAGTCCAACTACTAGCGGGGGGAACAATGAGCAGTTCTTC. Its protein product is CATSSPTTSGGNNEQFF. Complete variable domain (other parts from reference TRBV15 and TRBJ2-1): DAMVIQNPRYQVTQFGKPVTLSCSQTLNHNVMYWYQQKSSQAPKLLFHYYDKDFNNEADTPDNFQSRRPNTSFCFLDIRSPGLGDTAMYLCATSSPTTSGGNNEQFFGPGTRLTVL.

The CDR3 loop is CSVKGQATYEQYF. CDR3 sequence (DNA): TGCAGCGTCAAAGGACAGGCAACCTACGAGCAGTACTTC. The chain combines TRBV29-1 with TRBJ2-7, with TRBD1 identical over 7 bases. The V gene end was trimmed by 6 bases and the J gene end by 2 bases; junction bases not matched to a gene: 7. The CDR3 totals 13 residues. Looked up from germline, CDR1 is SQVTM and CDR2 is ANQGSEA.

This clone is a singleton in its sample. The genes are TRBV19 and TRBJ2-3; D remains unclear. V lost 6 bases and J lost 6, with 10 bases in between. Germline CDR1 reads LNHDA; CDR2 reads SQIVND (reference sequence). The CDR3 has 12 amino acids. The CDR3 here is CASRRTGDTQYF. For the CDR3, the DNA is TGTGCCAGTAGGCGAACCGGGGATACGCAGTATTTT.

The chain couples TRBV29-1 to TRBJ2-1; TRBD2 matches 8 bases. Germline CDR1 SQVTM, CDR2 ANQGSEA. The CDR3 is 13 amino acids. J lost 7 bases, V lost 7 bases, and 9 bases had no gene match. In DNA, the CDR3 is TGCAGCGCCGAGGGGACTAGTGGAAATGAGCAGTTCTTC. Its translation is CSAEGTSGNEQFF.

The gene calls are TRBV11-2 and TRBJ2-5; possible D gene TRBD2, 7 bases. Germline V gene data show CDR1 as SGHAT and CDR2 as FQNNGV. Trimming shortened V by 1 base and J by 5 bases, and 17 bases separated the two germline ends. This CDR3 has 16 residues. CDR3 region: CASSLARRGPLETQYF. The CDR3 DNA is TGTGCCAGCAGCTTAGCGCGGCGGGGGCCGTTGGAGACCCAGTACTTC.

This clone occurred a few times. The rearrangement uses TRBV5-6 and TRBJ2-5, with D possibly being TRBD2 (6 bases). Germline CDR1 SGHDT, CDR2 YYEEEE. Trimming took off 0 bases at V and 5 bases at J, with 14 bases between the two ends. This CDR3 is 15 amino acids long. The CDR3 coding sequence is TGTGCCAGCAGCTTGGTGGCGGGGATTCGGGAGACCCAGTACTTC. Amino acid sequence: CASSLVAGIRETQYF.

The CDR3: CASSLRYGYTF. As DNA, the CDR3 is TGTGCCAGCAGCTTACGTTATGGCTACACCTTC. J is TRBJ1-2 and V is TRBV13, with D hard to call. Germline V CDR1 and CDR2: PRHDT, FYEKMQ (reference sequence). This CDR3 has 11 residues. The ends were cut back, 2 bases at V and 5 bases at J, with 3 bases in the middle.

The rearrangement links TRBV10-2 to TRBJ1-2; perhaps TRBD1 as D (5 bases). The CDR3 has 14 residues. CDR1 and CDR2 from the germline V gene are WSHSY and SAAADI. The V gene lost 6 bases and the J gene lost 8 bases, with 19 bases spanning the gap. This CDR3 is CASSMGGTTQGYTF. The DNA of the CDR3 is TGCGCCAGCAGCATGGGGGGGACGACCCAGGGCTACACCTTC.

The chain joins TRBV28 to TRBJ2-2; 10 bases align to TRBD2. CDR1 and CDR2 (germline): MDHEN, SYDVKM. The CDR3 is 16 amino acids. The junction had 9 bases not matched to a gene; V was cut back by 6 bases and J by 5 bases. CDR3 loop: CASRVLAGWGTGELFF. CDR3 DNA sequence: TGTGCCAGCAGGGTACTAGCGGGGTGGGGAACCGGGGAGCTGTTTTTT. The complete variable domain, with remaining parts taken from reference TRBV28 and TRBJ2-2, reads DVKVTQSSRYLVKRTGEKVFLECVQDMDHENMFWYRQDPGLGLRLIYFSYDVKMKEKGDIPEGYSVSREKKERFSLILESASTNQTSMYLCASRVLAGWGTGELFFGEGSRLTVL.

This clone appeared many times. The V call is TRBV13, the J call TRBJ2-7, with D unclear. The V and J ends lost 0 bases and 0 bases respectively, with 15 bases between them. Germline-derived CDR1 and CDR2 are PRHDT and FYEKMQ (reference sequence). The CDR3 length is 17 residues. CDR3 DNA sequence: TGTGCCAGCAGCTTAGGCAGGTCCAGGATAAGCTCCTACGAGCAGTACTTC. This encodes CASSLGRSRISSYEQYF. Combining the CDR3 with reference TRBV13 and TRBJ2-7 gives the whole variable domain AAGVIQSPRHLIKEKRETATLKCYPIPRHDTVYWYQQGPGQDPQFLISFYEKMQSDKGSIPDRFSAQQFSDYHSELNMSSLELGDSALYFCASSLGRSRISSYEQYFGPGTRLTVT.

This clone was recorded once. This rearrangement joins TRBV9 to TRBJ2-3; 10 bases are shared with TRBD2. V trimming: 4 bases; J trimming: 6 bases; junction bases outside the gene matches: 8. This CDR3 spans 15 amino acids. Germline CDR1 and CDR2: SGDLS and YYNGEE. The CDR3 bases are TGTGCCAGCAGCATTAGCGGGGGGCCGGGGGATACGCAGTATTTT. Amino acids: CASSISGGPGDTQYF.

This clone was detected only once. The chain has TRBV19 and TRBJ1-1, with D tentatively TRBD1 (5 bases). This CDR3 region has 14 residues. Germline V gene data show CDR1 as LNHDA and CDR2 as SQIVND (reference sequence). V lost 7 bases, J lost 0 bases, and 12 bases lay in between. CDR3 amino acids: CASTRGGVNTEAFF. Written as DNA, the CDR3 is TGTGCCAGTACCCGGGGAGGGGTGAACACTGAAGCTTTCTTT. The full variable domain, its missing parts supplied by reference TRBV19 and TRBJ1-1, is DGGITQSPKYLFRKEGQNVTLSCEQNLNHDAMYWYRQDPGQGLRLIYYSQIVNDFQKGDIAEGYSVSREKKESFPLTVTSAQKNPTAFYLCASTRGGVNTEAFFGQGTRLTVV.

The rearrangement uses TRBV7-9 and TRBJ1-2, with D possibly matching TRBD1 (6 bases). Trimming cost V 6 bases and J 8 bases, with 16 bases left between them. In germline, CDR1 is SEHNR, CDR2 FQNEAQ (reference sequence). This CDR3 has 13 residues. CDR3 coding DNA: TGTGCCAGCAGACGTGGGAACAGGGACGGCTACACCTTC. Protein: CASRRGNRDGYTF.

The V gene is TRBV16, the J gene TRBJ1-4; perhaps TRBD1 as D (6 bases). With 3 bases removed from V and 4 bases from J, the gap between germline ends came to 15 bases. This CDR3 spans 16 amino acids. CDR1 KGHSY and CDR2 FQNENV come from the germline V gene. The CDR3 sequence: CASSQYWGQLNEKLFF. The DNA for the CDR3 is TGTGCCAGCAGCCAGTATTGGGGGCAACTTAATGAAAAACTGTTTTTT.

J is TRBJ2-3 and V is TRBV6-6; D might be TRBD2 (6 bases). CDR3 length: 14 residues. Trimming removed 6 bases at V and 1 base at J, with 11 bases between. The germline CDR1 and CDR2 sequences are MNHNY and SVGAGI (reference sequence). This chain's CDR3 is CASSRDLGTDTQYF. CDR3 coding DNA: TGTGCCAGCAGCAGGGACTTGGGCACAGATACGCAGTATTTT.

The chain employs TRBV5-6 and TRBJ1-2; unclear D gene. Germline assignment: CDR1 SGHDT and CDR2 YYEEEE. This CDR3 has 14 amino acids. Trimming removed 4 bases from V and 0 bases from J, with 10 bases in between. CDR3: CASSDTEANYGYTF. CDR3 DNA: TGTGCCAGCAGCGATACAGAAGCTAACTATGGCTACACCTTC.

The chain recombines TRBV6-1 with TRBJ1-2; D may be TRBD1 (6 bases). V lost 6 bases and J 8 bases, leaving 16 bases between the germline ends. The CDR3 totals 13 residues. Germline V gene lookup returns CDR1 MNHNS and CDR2 SASEGT. The CDR3 loop is CASRETGKGGYTF. The CDR3 DNA is TGTGCCAGCAGGGAAACAGGGAAGGGGGGCTACACCTTC.

CDR3 amino acids: CASSWAVKLNQPQHF. The CDR3 DNA is TGTGCCAGCAGTTGGGCCGTAAAATTAAATCAGCCCCAGCATTTT. The genes are TRBV28 and TRBJ1-5; D is unresolved. V lost 4 bases, J lost 4 bases, and 14 bases lay in between. CDR1 is MDHEN and CDR2 is SYDVKM in the germline V gene. The CDR3 length is 15 residues.

This CDR3 is CASSLAPRETQYF. The CDR3 bases are TGTGCCAGCAGCTTAGCCCCCCGAGAGACCCAGTACTTC. The V and J genes are TRBV7-2 and TRBJ2-5, with no clear D. Germline CDR1 reads SGHTA; CDR2 reads FQGNSA. The length of the CDR3 is 13 residues. Trimming took 0 bases from V and 4 from J, leaving 6 bases between them.

The CDR3 protein is CAIRRGGLNTEAFF. The CDR3 DNA reads TGTGCCATCAGGAGGGGGGGATTAAACACTGAAGCTTTCTTT. This rearrangement joins TRBV10-3 to TRBJ1-1; D might be TRBD1 (6 bases). Trimming shortened V by 6 bases and J by 2 bases, and 13 bases separated the two germline ends. Germline CDR1 and CDR2: ENHRY and SYGVKD. There are 14 residues in the CDR3.

This chain links TRBV4-3 with TRBJ2-3, with TRBD2 identical over 13 bases. CDR3 length equals 16 residues. Germline V gene sequence: CDR1 LGHNA, CDR2 YSLEER. V lost 4 bases to trimming and J lost 4 bases; unmatched junction nucleotides: 5. The CDR3 reads CASSPRLAGGADTQYF. In DNA form, the CDR3 reads TGCGCCAGCAGCCCAAGACTAGCGGGGGGCGCAGATACGCAGTATTTT.